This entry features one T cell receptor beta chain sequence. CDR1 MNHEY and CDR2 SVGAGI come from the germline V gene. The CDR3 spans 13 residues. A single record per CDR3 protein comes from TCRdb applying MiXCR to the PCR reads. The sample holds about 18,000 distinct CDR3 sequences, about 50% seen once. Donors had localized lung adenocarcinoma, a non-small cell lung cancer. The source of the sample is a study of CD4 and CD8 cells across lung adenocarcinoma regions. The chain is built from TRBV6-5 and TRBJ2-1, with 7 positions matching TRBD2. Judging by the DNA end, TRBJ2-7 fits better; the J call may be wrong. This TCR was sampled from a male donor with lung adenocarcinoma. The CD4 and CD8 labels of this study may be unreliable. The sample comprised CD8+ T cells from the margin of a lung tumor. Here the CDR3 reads CASMDRGAYEQYF. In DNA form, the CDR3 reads TGTGCCAGCATGGATCGGGGGGCCTACGAGCAGTACTTC.